These 21 T cell receptor beta chains originate from one sample sequenced in a study of human T cells and chemical hapten exposure. Time point defined: patch test 1, 2 weeks after DPC sensitization. The treatment was: therapeutic diphenylcyclopropenone sensitization with weekly scalp DPC. MiXCR was run by TCRdb on the RACE reads, yielding one entry per CDR3 protein. The table includes about 100,000 distinct CDR3 sequences, roughly a tenth detected once. The sample was whole blood, taken in connection with sensitization to the hapten diphenylcyclopropenone (DPC). These receptor sequences come from a man aged 40-50 years with alopecia areata. Some clones in this sample may be carry-over from other donors' samples.

In this sample, this clonotype turned up a few times. The chain is built from TRBV6-2 or TRBV6-3 and TRBJ2-1; 7 nucleotides agree with TRBD2. Germline loops: CDR1 MNHEY, CDR2 SVGEGT. The J segment lost 6 bases and the V segment lost 10 bases, leaving 12 bases of the junction unmatched. CDR3 length: 14 amino acids. CDR3 amino acids: CATRIGGSVNEQFF. CDR3 nucleotide sequence: TGTGCCACTAGAATTGGCGGGAGTGTCAATGAGCAGTTCTTC.

This clonotype was counted ten times or more. This chain uses TRBV20-1 with TRBJ2-7; D is unresolved. Per the germline V gene, CDR1 is DFQATT and CDR2 is SNEGSKA (reference sequence). CDR3 length: 15 residues. The V and J ends lost 1 base and 4 bases respectively, with 17 bases between them. CDR3 in amino acids: CSARALATQVYEQYF. DNA of the CDR3: TGCAGTGCTAGAGCTTTGGCTACCCAAGTTTACGAGCAGTACTTC.

This chain joins TRBV6-2 or TRBV6-3 and TRBJ2-3; either TRBD1 or TRBD2 may supply D (5 bases each). V was pared by 5 bases and J by 5 bases, with 23 bases between. Germline V lookup: CDR1 MNHEY, CDR2 SVGEGT. This CDR3 is 17 amino acids long. CDR3 in DNA: TGTGCCAGCAGTAAGAATACCGGGACGGGATACAGAGATACGCAGTATTTT. This gives the protein CASSKNTGTGYRDTQYF.

The chain recombines TRBV7-8 with TRBJ1-1; 7 bases are shared with TRBD1. V shed 5 bases and J 1 base; nucleotides not matched to a gene: 7. Germline V CDR1 and CDR2: SGHVS, FQNEAQ. The CDR3 has 15 residues. The CDR3 protein is CASSPGQAKNTEAFF. CDR3 in DNA: TGTGCCAGCAGCCCAGGACAGGCCAAGAACACTGAAGCTTTCTTT.

In this sample, this clonotype turned up many times. The chain has TRBV9 and TRBJ1-1, with D unclear. This CDR3 has 16 residues. Trimming removed 0 bases at V and 3 bases at J, with 15 bases between. From germline, CDR1 is SGDLS and CDR2 YYNGEE. The CDR3 is CASSVGETGEYTEAFF. DNA of the CDR3: TGTGCCAGCAGCGTAGGGGAAACCGGAGAGTACACTGAAGCTTTCTTT.

This clonotype appeared a few times. The chain employs TRBV7-9 and TRBJ2-3, with 10 nucleotides matching TRBD1. The CDR3 is 15 residues long. The germline V gene has CDR1 SEHNR and CDR2 FQNEAQ (reference sequence). Unmatched junction bases numbered 6, after V lost 4 bases and J lost 5 bases. In nucleotides, the CDR3 is TGTGCCAGCAGCTCCCGACAGGGGGCTGGAGATACGCAGTATTTT. The encoded protein is CASSSRQGAGDTQYF.

This clonotype showed up many times. The rearrangement uses TRBV20-1 and TRBJ1-4, with TRBD1 matching 7 bases. The germline CDR1 and CDR2 sequences are DFQATT and SNEGSKA (reference sequence). CDR3 length equals 14 residues. The ends lost 1 base at V and 4 bases at J; junction bases unmatched: 3. The CDR3 nucleotides are TGCAGTGCTAGAGGACAGGGAATTAATGAAAAACTGTTTTTT. It encodes CSARGQGINEKLFF.

At least ten counts were recorded for this clonotype. The chain couples TRBV6-6 to TRBJ1-1; possible D gene TRBD1, 5 bases. The length of the CDR3 is 18 residues. V lost 0 bases and J 1 base, leaving 18 bases between the germline ends. Germline V gives CDR1 MNHNY, CDR2 SVGAGI (reference sequence). Written as DNA, the CDR3 is TGTGCCAGCAGTTACTCGGCAGGGAAGGGGATACCGAACACTGAAGCTTTCTTT. The encoded protein is CASSYSAGKGIPNTEAFF.

The chain combines TRBV6-5 with TRBJ1-2; a weak D match, TRBD1 (6 bases). Deletions cut 7 bases from V and 4 bases from J, with 16 bases between. The CDR3 contains 14 residues. In germline, CDR1 is MNHEY, CDR2 SVGAGI. The CDR3 loop is CASTRLGGIYGYTF. CDR3 nucleotides: TGTGCCAGCACCCGATTAGGGGGGATCTATGGCTACACCTTC.

The V gene is TRBV20-1, the J gene TRBJ2-7; D possibly matches TRBD1 or TRBD2 (5 bases each). Germline V lookup: CDR1 DFQATT, CDR2 SNEGSKA (reference sequence). This CDR3 has 14 residues. Trimming took off 8 bases at V and 5 bases at J, with 22 bases between the two ends. CDR3 loop: CSPLSREGADEQYV. DNA of the CDR3: TGCAGTCCATTAAGCCGGGAAGGGGCTGACGAGCAGTACGTC.

This clonotype was observed many times. The chain employs TRBV12-3 or TRBV12-4 and TRBJ2-3; 12 bases are a match to TRBD1. J lost 3 bases, V lost 5 bases, and 3 bases had no gene match. This CDR3 has 15 amino acids. The CDR3 bases are TGTGCCAGCAGTCCGGGACAGGGGGCTACAGATACGCAGTATTTT. Encoded protein: CASSPGQGATDTQYF.

This clonotype has ten or more counts. V and J are TRBV13 and TRBJ2-1; 8 bases are shared with TRBD2. Germline CDR1 and CDR2: PRHDT and FYEKMQ (reference sequence). This CDR3 has 13 residues. V lost 5 bases to trimming and J lost 7 bases; unmatched junction nucleotides: 4. The CDR3 nucleotides read TGTGCCAGCAGCACGGGAGGGGGGAATGAGCAGTTCTTC. It codes for CASSTGGGNEQFF.

Only a few counts were recorded for this clonotype. A read error may produce the germline difference seen at one junction end. The chain recombines TRBV4-2 with TRBJ2-3, with D unclear. The CDR3 runs to 10 residues. Per the germline V gene, CDR1 is LGHNA and CDR2 is YNFKEQ. The CDR3 DNA sequence: TGTGCCAGCAGCCCTTGGAAGACGCATTTT. Translated: CASSPWKTHF.

The J gene is TRBJ1-1, the V gene TRBV7-9; tentatively, D is TRBD1 (6 bases). This CDR3 region has 14 residues. Trimming took 5 bases from V and 6 from J, leaving 16 bases between them. Germline CDR1 SEHNR, CDR2 FQNEAQ (reference sequence). DNA for the CDR3: TGTGCCAGCAGCGCGAAAGGGGGGGCGGCTGAAGCTTTCTTT. Translation: CASSAKGGAAEAFF.

This clonotype has only a few counts. The chain is built from TRBV6-5 and TRBJ1-5; possible D gene TRBD1, 6 bases. Trimming removed 2 bases from V and 5 bases from J, with 10 bases in between. The CDR3 sequence is 14 residues long. Germline-derived CDR1 and CDR2 are MNHEY and SVGAGI. CDR3 region: CASSYPTGYQPQHF. The CDR3 DNA reads as TGTGCCAGCAGTTACCCTACAGGGTATCAGCCCCAGCATTTT.

This clonotype showed up just a few times. V is TRBV20-1 and J is TRBJ2-4; TRBD2 matches at 8 bases. In germline, CDR1 is DFQATT, CDR2 SNEGSKA (reference sequence). Trimming cost V 3 bases and J 2 bases; bases outside gene matches: 6. The CDR3 loop spans 15 amino acids. The CDR3 loop is CSASREGLSKNIQYF. The CDR3 nucleotides are TGCAGTGCTAGTCGGGAGGGCCTGTCCAAAAACATTCAGTACTTC.

The chain employs TRBV4-3 and TRBJ2-7; tentative D call: TRBD1 (6 bases). Trimming left V 8 bases short and J 0 bases short, with 20 bases between. This CDR3 region has 16 residues. Per the germline V gene, CDR1 is LGHNA and CDR2 is YSLEER. This chain's CDR3 is CASLQTRDKSSYEQYV. Here the CDR3 DNA reads TGCGCCAGCCTACAGACGAGGGACAAAAGCTCCTACGAGCAGTACGTC.

For the CDR3, the DNA is TGTGCCAGCAGTTTTTGGGCCCCTTTTGGGGGCAACCCAGATACGCAGTATTTT. Amino acid sequence: CASSFWAPFGGNPDTQYF. The rearrangement links TRBV12-3 or TRBV12-4 to TRBJ2-3; perhaps TRBD1 as D (6 bases). The V gene lost 3 bases and the J gene lost 4 bases, with 23 bases spanning the gap. There are 18 residues in the CDR3.

This clonotype was counted many times. The gene calls are TRBV29-1 and TRBJ2-5; perhaps TRBD2 as D (7 bases). The germline V gene has CDR1 SQVTM and CDR2 ANQGSEA. Trimming removed 1 base from V and 7 bases from J, with 13 bases in between. This CDR3 comprises 13 residues. The CDR3: CSVEVGRGATQYF. Here the CDR3 DNA reads TGCAGCGTTGAAGTTGGTCGGGGGGCGACCCAGTACTTC. Variable domain in full (rest from reference TRBV29-1 and TRBJ2-5): SAVISQKPSRDICQRGTSLTIQCQVDSQVTMMFWYRQQPGQSLTLIATANQGSEATYESGFVIDKFPISRPNLTFSTLTVSNMSPEDSSIYLCSVEVGRGATQYFGPGTRLLVL.

This clonotype was detected ten times or more. This chain links TRBV12-3 or TRBV12-4 with TRBJ1-1, with TRBD1 identical over 9 bases. The CDR3 totals 15 residues. V lost 3 bases and J lost 8; bases outside the gene matches: 10. This chain's CDR3 is CASSFTGTGRTEAFF. CDR3 sequence (DNA): TGTGCCAGCAGTTTCACCGGGACAGGGAGAACGGAAGCTTTCTTT.

This clonotype was found a few times. The rearrangement joins TRBV28 to TRBJ2-3, with D unclear. The germline V and J ends were trimmed by 10 bases and 1 base, with 9 bases remaining between them. The length of the CDR3 is 12 residues. CDR1 and CDR2 from the germline V gene are MDHEN and SYDVKM. The chain's CDR3 is CATETGTDTQYF. The CDR3 nucleotides read TGTGCCACCGAGACTGGCACAGATACGCAGTATTTT.